The sequence of this T cell receptor beta chain was determined in a study of T-cell memory formation after mild COVID-19. General study findings and limits: Several responding clones turned up in pre-infection memory, indicating that cross-reactive memory may have taken part. Day 15 to 85 contracting clones showed balanced CD4/CD8; later expanders leaned CD4+. SARS-CoV-2 specificity was not confirmed for second-wave clones peaking on day 37.

A remark on this clonotype: Antigen specificity is unknown.

V shed 4 bases and J shed 1 base, with 16 bases lying between them. The germline gives CDR1 SGHTA, CDR2 FQGTGA. This CDR3 contains 17 residues. Constant-segment primers and 5'RACE yielded cDNA libraries for TCR alpha and TCR beta, each carrying sample barcodes and UMIs. A single record per CDR3 protein comes from TCRdb applying MiXCR to the 5' RACE reads. The sample lists 300,000 to 350,000 distinct CDR3 sequences, roughly 21% occurring once. The V and J genes are TRBV7-3 and TRBJ2-2; D possibly corresponds to TRBD1 (5 bases). The sequence was obtained from a man between 18 and 35 years old who had mild COVID-19 (a few samples of this study predate the infection). Cell type and time point are not known. The sequencing input was PBMCs or a T cell subset sorted from them (not recorded which). In DNA form, the CDR3 reads TGTGCCAGCAGCTCAACCCTTGCTACAGGGAACACCGGGGAGCTGTTTTTT. This gives the protein CASSSTLATGNTGELFF.